Shown below are 30 T cell receptor beta chains from a single sample sequenced in a study of OX40 agonist ivuxolimab in advanced cancers. Profiling relied on immunoSEQ multiplex PCR, and the TCRdb table lists in-frame clones only, not all of them. Of about 82,000 clones detected, about 86% appear once; the ten largest clones hold approximately 6.5%. Sample: CD4+ or CD8+ T cells sorted from blood, taken in a trial of the OX40 agonist ivuxolimab. The source of these receptors is an adult with an advanced solid tumor such as melanoma, head and neck, liver or kidney cancer.

A single count supports this clone. The chain links TRBV27 to TRBJ1-1, with D possibly being TRBD1 (5 bases). The germline V gene has CDR1 MNHEY and CDR2 SMNVEV (reference sequence). Trimming stripped 3 bases from V and 4 bases from J, with 12 bases between. This CDR3 region has 14 residues. The CDR3 region has the DNA TGTGCCAGCAGTTTCACAGGACCCGCCACTGAAGCTTTCTTT. Translated: CASSFTGPATEAFF.

CDR3 nucleotides: TGTGCCAGCAGCTCGGGGGATTTCACAGATACGCAGTATTTT. It codes for CASSSGDFTDTQYF. V is TRBV7-2 and J is TRBJ2-3, with D perhaps matching TRBD2 (6 bases). The germline V gene has CDR1 SGHTA and CDR2 FQGNSA. This CDR3 contains 14 residues. Trimming pared 4 bases from V and 2 bases from J, leaving 10 bases between.

The chain recombines TRBV27 with TRBJ2-3, with TRBD2 matching over 12 bases. Germline values: CDR1 MNHEY, CDR2 SMNVEV (reference sequence). This CDR3 has 15 amino acids. The V segment lost 4 bases and the J segment 2 bases; nucleotides outside the gene matches: 1. The CDR3 spells CASSWTSGNTDTQYF. CDR3 nucleotides: TGTGCCAGCAGTTGGACTAGCGGGAACACAGATACGCAGTATTTT.

V and J are TRBV27 and TRBJ2-1; 7 bases match TRBD1. CDR3 length equals 13 residues. J was trimmed by 8 bases and V by 5 bases; bases with no gene match: 6. Per the germline V gene, CDR1 is MNHEY and CDR2 is SMNVEV (reference sequence). This chain's CDR3 is CASSQQGWDEQFF. CDR3 DNA: TGTGCCAGCAGTCAACAGGGGTGGGATGAGCAGTTCTTC.

This clone has a single count. The chain combines TRBV7-6 with TRBJ2-3; D gene unclear. Deletions cut 1 base from V and 7 bases from J, with 9 bases between. Germline V lookup: CDR1 SGHVS, CDR2 FNYEAQ. This CDR3 is built from 13 residues. CDR3 residues: CASSLEFLNTQYF. In DNA form, the CDR3 reads TGTGCCAGCAGCTTAGAATTTTTGAATACGCAGTATTTT.

This clone was counted only a few times. V usage is TRBV5-5 and J usage is TRBJ1-2, with D uncertain. Germline V gene sequence: CDR1 SGHKS, CDR2 YYEKEE (reference sequence). This CDR3 comprises 13 residues. V lost 2 bases and J 1 base, leaving 6 bases between the germline ends. CDR3: CASSFRVNYGYTF. The CDR3 DNA follows: TGTGCCAGCAGCTTTAGGGTTAACTATGGCTACACCTTC.

CDR3 sequence reads: CASSPQEIAGEQFF. DNA for the CDR3: TGCGCCAGCAGCCCCCAGGAGATAGCGGGAGAGCAGTTCTTC. J is TRBJ2-1 and V is TRBV5-1, with TRBD2 matching over 8 bases. With V trimmed by 4 bases and J by 10 bases, 10 bases remained unmatched. The CDR3 length is 14 residues. In germline, CDR1 is SGHRS, CDR2 YFSETQ.

The chain joins TRBV7-2 to TRBJ1-3; D is undetermined. Trimming cost V 3 bases and J 0 bases, with 6 bases left between them. There are 14 residues in the CDR3. Germline CDR1 reads SGHTA; CDR2 reads FQGNSA. This CDR3 reads CASSFGDSGNTIYF. CDR3 DNA: TGTGCCAGCAGCTTCGGGGACTCTGGAAACACCATATATTTT.

The chain combines TRBV5-1 with TRBJ1-1; 8 bases are shared with TRBD1. V was pared by 0 bases and J by 7 bases, with 5 bases of the junction left unmatched. CDR3 length equals 14 residues. Germline V gene data show CDR1 as SGHRS and CDR2 as YFSETQ. CDR3 DNA: TGCGCCAGCAGCTTGGGAGGGGGACAGGTTGAAGCTTTCTTT. This codes for CASSLGGGQVEAFF.

The V and J genes are TRBV13 and TRBJ1-2; TRBD1 agrees at 7 bases. Germline lookup yields CDR1 PRHDT and CDR2 FYEKMQ (reference sequence). The ends lost 4 bases at V and 0 bases at J; junction bases unmatched: 5. This CDR3 has 15 amino acids. CDR3: CASSSRGEANYGYTF. As DNA, the CDR3 is TGTGCCAGCAGCTCCAGGGGGGAAGCTAACTATGGCTACACCTTC. Drawing the rest from reference TRBV13 and TRBJ1-2, the complete variable domain is AAGVIQSPRHLIKEKRETATLKCYPIPRHDTVYWYQQGPGQDPQFLISFYEKMQSDKGSIPDRFSAQQFSDYHSELNMSSLELGDSALYFCASSSRGEANYGYTFGSGTRLTVV.

The chain combines TRBV5-1 with TRBJ1-2, with 11 bases lining up with TRBD1. This CDR3 region has 15 residues. Germline V lookup: CDR1 SGHRS, CDR2 YFSETQ. The trim removed 4 bases at V and 8 bases at J, leaving 10 bases unmatched. The CDR3 bases are TGCGCCAGCAGCGGACAGGGGGCGATGTATGAGGGCTACACCTTC. Translating gives CASSGQGAMYEGYTF. Complete variable domain (other parts from reference TRBV5-1 and TRBJ1-2): KAGVTQTPRYLIKTRGQQVTLSCSPISGHRSVSWYQQTPGQGLQFLFEYFSETQRNKGNFPGRFSGRQFSNSRSEMNVSTLELGDSALYLCASSGQGAMYEGYTFGSGTRLTVV.

This clone was seen only once. The CDR3 DNA follows: TGTGCCAGCAGCGTAGCGGGACATGCGAACACCGGGGAGCTGTTTTTT. Translation: CASSVAGHANTGELFF. This chain links TRBV9 with TRBJ2-2; possibly TRBD1 for D (6 bases). The ends were cut back, 0 bases at V and 0 bases at J, with 9 bases in the middle. CDR1 and CDR2 from the germline V gene are SGDLS and YYNGEE. The CDR3 runs 16 residues.

V and J are TRBV14 and TRBJ1-1, with D unresolved. Deletions cut 4 bases from V and 0 bases from J, with 3 bases between. The CDR3 loop spans 12 amino acids. Per the germline V gene, CDR1 is SGHDN and CDR2 is FVKESK. CDR3 in amino acids: CASSPVNTEAFF. The CDR3 region has the DNA TGTGCCAGCAGCCCTGTGAACACTGAAGCTTTCTTT.

The chain is built from TRBV18 and TRBJ1-2, with 8 bases aligning to TRBD1. The V gene end was trimmed by 6 bases and the J gene end by 1 base; junction bases not matched to a gene: 7. CDR3 length equals 15 residues. The V gene's germline CDR1 is KGHSH and CDR2 LQKENI. The CDR3 sequence: CASSRDRGNNYGYTF. CDR3 bases: TGTGCCAGCTCGCGCGACAGGGGAAATAACTATGGCTACACCTTC. The full variable domain, its missing parts supplied by reference TRBV18 and TRBJ1-2, is NAGVMQNPRHLVRRRGQEARLRCSPMKGHSHVYWYRQLPEEGLKFMVYLQKENIIDESGMPKERFSAEFPKEGPSILRIQQVVRGDSAAYFCASSRDRGNNYGYTFGSGTRLTVV.

The genes are TRBV11-2 and TRBJ2-7, with D perhaps TRBD2 (5 bases). The CDR3 contains 14 residues. V lost 1 base and J lost 3, with 10 bases in between. CDR1 SGHAT and CDR2 FQNNGV come from the germline V gene. The CDR3 reads CASSLVGLYYEQYF. The CDR3 DNA reads TGTGCCAGCAGCTTAGTAGGACTCTACTACGAGCAGTACTTC.

This clone was counted a single time. This chain joins TRBV5-1 and TRBJ1-1; 9 nucleotides line up with TRBD1. Trimming took 4 bases from V and 3 from J; bases not matched to a gene: 4. Germline assignment: CDR1 SGHRS and CDR2 YFSETQ. This CDR3 has 14 residues. The CDR3 sequence: CASSKGTGYTEAFF. CDR3 coding DNA: TGCGCCAGCAGCAAAGGGACAGGGTACACTGAAGCTTTCTTT. The whole variable domain, filled in from reference TRBV5-1 and TRBJ1-1, reads KAGVTQTPRYLIKTRGQQVTLSCSPISGHRSVSWYQQTPGQGLQFLFEYFSETQRNKGNFPGRFSGRQFSNSRSEMNVSTLELGDSALYLCASSKGTGYTEAFFGQGTRLTVV.

The genes are TRBV5-1 and TRBJ2-7; D assignment may be TRBD1 or TRBD2 (6 bases each). Germline V gene sequence: CDR1 SGHRS, CDR2 YFSETQ. There are 15 residues in the CDR3. V was cut by 4 bases and J by 1 base, with 15 bases left in between. CDR3 in DNA: TGCGCCAGCAGCCACGCGGGACACCCTTCCTACGAGCAGTACTTC. It yields the protein CASSHAGHPSYEQYF.

The J gene is TRBJ1-1, the V gene TRBV9; a possible D gene is TRBD1 (5 bases). This CDR3 comprises 15 residues. V lost 0 bases and J lost 4, with 13 bases in between. CDR1 is SGDLS, CDR2 YYNGEE, per germline. The CDR3: CASSVDQGVRTEAFF. CDR3 nucleotides: TGTGCCAGCAGCGTAGATCAGGGAGTGCGCACTGAAGCTTTCTTT.

This rearrangement joins TRBV19 to TRBJ1-5, with a weak D call TRBD1 (6 bases). CDR1 and CDR2 from the germline V gene are LNHDA and SQIVND (reference sequence). Trimming stripped 4 bases from V and 4 bases from J, with 14 bases between. The CDR3 sequence is 15 residues long. The CDR3 nucleotides read TGTGCCAGTAGTAGAGAGGGGGGCGTAAATCAGCCCCAGCATTTT. Protein sequence: CASSREGGVNQPQHF.

This chain uses TRBV6-6 with TRBJ1-4; D remains unclear. Germline lookup yields CDR1 MNHNY and CDR2 SVGAGI (reference sequence). This CDR3 has 13 residues. V lost 6 bases and J lost 6, with 11 bases in between. DNA of the CDR3: TGTGCCAGCAGGCTGGCAGGAGATGAAAAACTGTTTTTT. Encoded protein: CASRLAGDEKLFF.

The chain has TRBV19 and TRBJ1-2; no reliable D call. Germline V lookup: CDR1 LNHDA, CDR2 SQIVND (reference sequence). Trimming took 7 bases from V and 0 from J, leaving 18 bases between them. There are 16 residues in the CDR3. In DNA, the CDR3 is TGTGCCAGTACCGCGACCCCCCCCCAAGCTAACTATGGCTACACCTTC. Its translation: CASTATPPQANYGYTF.

The chain has TRBV9 and TRBJ2-5; 8 bases agree with TRBD1. Germline V CDR1 and CDR2: SGDLS, YYNGEE. J was trimmed by 5 bases and V by 4 bases; bases with no gene match: 13. The CDR3 is made up of 16 amino acids. This chain's CDR3 is CASSPHGQGAGETQYF. CDR3 bases: TGTGCCAGCAGCCCCCACGGGCAGGGGGCGGGGGAGACCCAGTACTTC. Full variable domain (outside the CDR3, taken from reference TRBV9 and TRBJ2-5): DSGVTQTPKHLITATGQRVTLRCSPRSGDLSVYWYQQSLDQGLQFLIQYYNGEERAKGNILERFSAQQFPDLHSELNLSSLELGDSALYFCASSPHGQGAGETQYFGPGTRLLVL.

The V call is TRBV5-6, the J call TRBJ2-1, with TRBD1 matching 9 bases. This CDR3 region has 17 residues. The V and J ends lost 0 bases and 5 bases, in that order; junction bases with no gene match: 9. Germline values: CDR1 SGHDT, CDR2 YYEEEE. CDR3 protein: CASSLVPGTGRNNEQFF. The CDR3 bases are TGTGCCAGCAGCTTGGTTCCGGGGACAGGGAGGAACAATGAGCAGTTCTTC.

This rearrangement joins TRBV2 to TRBJ1-2; D gene unclear. There are 14 residues in the CDR3. CDR1 SNHLY and CDR2 FYNNEI come from the germline V gene. V was shortened by 0 bases and J by 9 bases, with 14 bases between the two germline ends. CDR3 in DNA: TGTGCCAGCAGTGAAGCGCCCCTGGAGCGAAGCTACACCTTC. This translates into CASSEAPLERSYTF.

This chain connects TRBV2 to TRBJ1-5, with D hard to call. V dropped 2 bases and J dropped 9 bases, with 11 bases sitting between them. Germline-derived CDR1 and CDR2 are SNHLY and FYNNEI. The CDR3 is 13 residues long. CDR3 DNA: TGTGCCAGCAGTGAAAGGACGTCAGTGCCCCAGCATTTT. This translates into CASSERTSVPQHF.

This clone has only a few counts. This chain connects TRBV7-9 to TRBJ1-2; D is undetermined. Between the trimmed V and J ends, which lost 1 base and 4 bases, there was a span of 10 bases. The CDR3 spans 14 residues. CDR1 and CDR2 from the germline V gene are SEHNR and FQNEAQ (reference sequence). The CDR3 loop is CASSLDGGPYGYTF. The CDR3 coding sequence is TGTGCCAGCAGCTTAGATGGCGGTCCCTATGGCTACACCTTC.

The chain links TRBV5-4 to TRBJ2-7; D may match TRBD1 or TRBD2 (5 bases each). Germline V gene data show CDR1 as SGHNT and CDR2 as YYREEE (reference sequence). This CDR3 is 15 amino acids long. Trimming shortened V by 2 bases and J by 3 bases, and 15 bases separated the two germline ends. CDR3 loop: CASSFSGTDFYEQYF. Here the CDR3 DNA reads TGTGCCAGCAGCTTCTCGGGGACGGACTTCTACGAGCAGTACTTC.

J is TRBJ1-6 and V is TRBV7-9; D is unresolved. The V and J ends lost 7 bases and 7 bases respectively, with 14 bases between them. This CDR3 has 14 residues. Germline V gene data show CDR1 as SEHNR and CDR2 as FQNEAQ (reference sequence). The DNA for the CDR3 is TGTGCCAGCAACTCTTTATTGCGGAATTCACCCCTCCACTTT. Its translation: CASNSLLRNSPLHF.

V usage is TRBV11-3 and J usage is TRBJ2-2; the D is unclear. In germline, CDR1 is SGHNT, CDR2 YENEEA. This CDR3 has 12 amino acids. Trimming cost V 2 bases and J 7 bases, with 5 bases left between them. Written as DNA, the CDR3 is TGTGCCAGCAGCTTAAAAAACGGGGAGCTGTTTTTT. As protein: CASSLKNGELFF.

V and J are TRBV18 and TRBJ2-5; 8 nucleotides align to TRBD1. In germline, CDR1 is KGHSH, CDR2 LQKENI. The CDR3 covers 15 residues. The ends lost 0 bases at V and 1 base at J; junction bases unmatched: 1. The CDR3 reads CASSPPGQAQETQYF. The CDR3 DNA is TGTGCCAGCTCACCACCGGGACAGGCCCAAGAGACCCAGTACTTC.